The present T cell receptor beta chain was sequenced within a study of blood T cell repertoires in COVID-19. Overall study context: There were acute and convalescent COVID-19 samples, and they came from the United States, Italy and Spain.

As handled by the study authors: Scientists estimated how many nucleated cells there were by amplifying reference gene primers. TCRdb's table, derived via immunoSEQ multiplex PCR, lists solely in-frame clones and lacks some. Clonal size and the V and J genes are those of that table, whereas D and trimming came from the DNA. The data contain some 33,000 clones, about 90% of them singletons. Trimming cost V 5 bases and J 5 bases; bases outside gene matches: 6. The CDR3 sequence is 14 residues long. CDR1 and CDR2 (germline): SGHRS, YFSETQ. The V call is TRBV5-1, the J call TRBJ2-2, with 7 positions matching TRBD1. This clonotype was obtained from a man aged 60 to 75 with acute or convalescent COVID-19. Material: peripheral blood. In DNA form, the CDR3 reads TGCGCCAGCAGGGCACAGGGGAGTACCGGGGAGCTGTTTTTT. This translates into CASRAQGSTGELFF.